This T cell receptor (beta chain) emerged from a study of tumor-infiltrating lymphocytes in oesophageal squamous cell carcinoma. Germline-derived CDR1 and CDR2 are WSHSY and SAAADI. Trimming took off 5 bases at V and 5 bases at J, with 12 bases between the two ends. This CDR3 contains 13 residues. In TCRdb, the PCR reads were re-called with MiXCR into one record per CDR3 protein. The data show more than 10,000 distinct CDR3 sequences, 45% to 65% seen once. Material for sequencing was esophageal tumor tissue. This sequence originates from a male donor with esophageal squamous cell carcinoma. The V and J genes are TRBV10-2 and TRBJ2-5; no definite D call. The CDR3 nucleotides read TGCGCCAGCAGTTCCAGCGCTAGGGAGACCCAGTACTTC. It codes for CASSSSARETQYF.